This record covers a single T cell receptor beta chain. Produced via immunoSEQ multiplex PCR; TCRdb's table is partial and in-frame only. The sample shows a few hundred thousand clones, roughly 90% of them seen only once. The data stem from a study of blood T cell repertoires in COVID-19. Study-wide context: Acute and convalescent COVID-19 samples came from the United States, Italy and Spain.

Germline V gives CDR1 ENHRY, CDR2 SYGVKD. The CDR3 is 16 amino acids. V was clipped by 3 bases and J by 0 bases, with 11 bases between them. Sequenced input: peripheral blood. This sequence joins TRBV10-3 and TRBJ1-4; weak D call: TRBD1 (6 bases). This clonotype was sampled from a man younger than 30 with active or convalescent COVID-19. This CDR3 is CAISDLKGATNEKLFF. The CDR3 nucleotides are TGTGCCATCAGTGACCTTAAGGGGGCAACTAATGAAAAACTGTTTTTT.